Listed below are T cell receptor beta chains from one sample, sequenced in a study of shared clonotypes between healthy human individuals. Sequencing was performed with immunoSEQ multiplex PCR; in TCRdb, only in-frame clones are kept and a portion is missing. This sample yields some 2,100,000 clones, of which roughly 91% are seen a single time; roughly 1.8% belongs to the top ten. Source material: naive CD8+ T cells from PBMCs. The receptor set was obtained from a man between 18 and 29 years old in good health. Some clones in this sample may be carry-over from other donors' samples. Both conserved end residues are part of each CDR3. D genes are given only for firm matches.

TRBV2	TRBJ1-1	NA	CASRPDRRGDTEAFF
TRBV12-5	TRBJ2-1	NA	CASGLVGADHEQFF
TRBV27	TRBJ1-2	TRBD1	CASSPPSGTGKYGYTF
TRBV5-1	TRBJ2-4	TRBD2	CASSPWASGRAAWGGIQYF
TRBV9	TRBJ2-1	NA	CASSSMDSNNEQFF
TRBV19	TRBJ1-1	TRBD1	CASSIERTGGTEAFF
TRBV5-1	TRBJ2-7	NA	CASSLADRVGLSEQYF
TRBV27	TRBJ2-7	NA	CASRTEVGEQYF
TRBV9	TRBJ1-4	NA	CASSAWSRGNEKLFF
TRBV6-5	TRBJ1-5	TRBD1	CASSYDRGFDQPQHF
TRBV28	TRBJ2-7	TRBD2	CASSWGGTYEQYF
TRBV6-1	TRBJ2-7	NA	CASSEAPPEAEEGEQYF
TRBV2	TRBJ2-7	TRBD2	CASNPSGGVYEQYF
TRBV7-2	TRBJ1-2	NA	CASSSRRDTRSYTF
TRBV9	TRBJ2-6	NA	CASSVGVLSGANVLTF
TRBV30	TRBJ2-3	TRBD2	CAWSETSGSDTQYF
TRBV4-1	TRBJ2-3	NA	CASSQLDGDTDTQYF
TRBV27	TRBJ2-7	NA	CASSFSGAISYEQYF
TRBV27	TRBJ2-1	NA	CASNPLVSTVYNEQFF
TRBV29-1	TRBJ2-3	TRBD2	CSAERGTTQYF
TRBV6-5	TRBJ2-6	TRBD2	CASSPREGGIVLTF
TRBV27	TRBJ1-4	NA	CASSLRQRNEKLFF
TRBV4-1	TRBJ2-7	TRBD1	CASSQVGQGSYEQYF
TRBV7-2	TRBJ2-5	TRBD1	CASSPIDREETQYF
TRBV7-8	TRBJ2-2	TRBD2	CASSLVSGLAGTGELFF
TRBV5-6	TRBJ1-6	NA	CASSLEGSPLHF
TRBV5-6	TRBJ2-5	NA	CASLGGEETQYF
TRBV27	TRBJ2-7	TRBD1	CASSLGTGGASLDEQYF
TRBV29-1	TRBJ2-3	TRBD2	CSVESLSSGRVDTQYF
TRBV29-1	TRBJ1-2	NA	CSGYRDGYTF
TRBV9	TRBJ2-1	NA	CASSVAPGSNEQFF
TRBV4-1	TRBJ2-7	TRBD2	CASSQGFGGGSYEQYF
TRBV7-9	TRBJ2-2	TRBD2	CASSAVAGVNTGELFF
TRBV7-9	TRBJ1-1	NA	CASSQANTEAFF
TRBV19	TRBJ1-1	NA	CASSIKNGKIEAFF
TRBV19	TRBJ1-3	NA	CASHSWGESSGNTIYF
TRBV2	TRBJ2-2	TRBD1	CASSLLPGQGAPGELFF
TRBV14	TRBJ1-1	NA	CASSSGPGANTEAFF
TRBV27	TRBJ1-4	TRBD1	CASKLRDRGIATNEKLFF
TRBV11-2	TRBJ1-5	NA	CASSLAAWRPQHF
TRBV27	TRBJ2-1	TRBD1	CASSQWDSANEQFF
TRBV30	TRBJ2-7	TRBD1	CAWSVTGASEQYF